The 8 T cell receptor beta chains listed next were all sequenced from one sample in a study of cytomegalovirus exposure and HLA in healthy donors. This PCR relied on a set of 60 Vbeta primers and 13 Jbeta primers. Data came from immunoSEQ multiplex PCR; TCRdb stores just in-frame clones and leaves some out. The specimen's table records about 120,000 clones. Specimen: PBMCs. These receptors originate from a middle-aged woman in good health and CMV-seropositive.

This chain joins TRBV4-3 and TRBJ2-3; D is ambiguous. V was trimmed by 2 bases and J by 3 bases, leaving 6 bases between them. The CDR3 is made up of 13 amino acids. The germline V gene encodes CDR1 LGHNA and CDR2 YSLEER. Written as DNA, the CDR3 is TGCGCCAGCAGCCAACTTCTGACAGATACGCAGTATTTT. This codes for CASSQLLTDTQYF.

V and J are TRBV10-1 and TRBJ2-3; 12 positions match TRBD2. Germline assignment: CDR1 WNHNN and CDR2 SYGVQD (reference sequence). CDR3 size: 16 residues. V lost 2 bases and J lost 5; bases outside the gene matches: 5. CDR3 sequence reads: CASSEGLAGKGDTQYF. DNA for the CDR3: TGCGCCAGCAGTGAGGGACTAGCGGGAAAGGGAGATACGCAGTATTTT.

Written as DNA, the CDR3 is TGTGCCAGCAGCCCTACCCCTGGTTTAGCGGGGTCCTACGAGCAGTACTTC. This encodes CASSPTPGLAGSYEQYF. The V and J genes are TRBV27 and TRBJ2-7; 8 bases match TRBD2. Germline values: CDR1 MNHEY, CDR2 SMNVEV (reference sequence). V shed 6 bases, J shed 1 base, and the junction held 14 bases outside the gene matches. The CDR3 extends over 17 amino acids.

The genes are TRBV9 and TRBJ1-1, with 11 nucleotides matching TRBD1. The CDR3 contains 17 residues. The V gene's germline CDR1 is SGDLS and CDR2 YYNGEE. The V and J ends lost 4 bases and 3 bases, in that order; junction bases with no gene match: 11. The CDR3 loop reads CASSNGQGAVMDTEAFF. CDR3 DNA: TGTGCCAGCAGCAACGGACAGGGGGCAGTAATGGACACTGAAGCTTTCTTT. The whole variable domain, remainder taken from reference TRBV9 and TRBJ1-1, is DSGVTQTPKHLITATGQRVTLRCSPRSGDLSVYWYQQSLDQGLQFLIQYYNGEERAKGNILERFSAQQFPDLHSELNLSSLELGDSALYFCASSNGQGAVMDTEAFFGQGTRLTVV.

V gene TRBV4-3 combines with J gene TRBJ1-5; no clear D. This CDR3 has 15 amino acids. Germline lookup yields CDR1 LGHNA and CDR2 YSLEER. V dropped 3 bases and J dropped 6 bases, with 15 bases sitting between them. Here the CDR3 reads CASSHNRGGSQPQHF. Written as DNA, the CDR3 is TGCGCCAGCAGCCATAATCGGGGAGGAAGTCAGCCCCAGCATTTT.

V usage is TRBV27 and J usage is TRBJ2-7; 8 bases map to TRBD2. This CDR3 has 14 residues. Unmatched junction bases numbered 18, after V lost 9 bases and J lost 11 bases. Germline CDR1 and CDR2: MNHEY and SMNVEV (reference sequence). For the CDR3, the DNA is TGTGCCAGTCAAGACCCGGGTCTAGCGGGTAAGAAGTACTTC. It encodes CASQDPGLAGKKYF.

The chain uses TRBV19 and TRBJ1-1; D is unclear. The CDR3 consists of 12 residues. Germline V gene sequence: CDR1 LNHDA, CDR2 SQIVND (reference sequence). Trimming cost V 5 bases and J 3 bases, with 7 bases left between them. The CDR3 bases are TGTGCCAGTAGTGGTAGATACACTGAAGCTTTCTTT. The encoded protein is CASSGRYTEAFF.

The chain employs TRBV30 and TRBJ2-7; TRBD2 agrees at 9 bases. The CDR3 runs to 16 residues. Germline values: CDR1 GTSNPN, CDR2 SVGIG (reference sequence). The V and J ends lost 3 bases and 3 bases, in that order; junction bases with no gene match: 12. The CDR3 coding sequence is TGTGCCTGGAGGGAGTTACGACTAGCGGCGTACTACGAGCAGTACTTC. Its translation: CAWRELRLAAYYEQYF.